This T cell receptor (beta chain) was documented in a study of blood T cell repertoires in COVID-19. In the original workflow: Reference gene primer amplification in the assay estimated nucleated cell counts. The assay was immunoSEQ multiplex PCR, and TCRdb's table has in-frame clones only and misses some. V, J and clone size were drawn from that table, and D and trimming were deduced from the DNA. The repertoire holds fewer than 60,000 clones, with 80% to 85% as singletons. The CDR3 covers 16 residues. The ends were cut back, 0 bases at V and 7 bases at J, with 15 bases in the middle. Germline values: CDR1 MGHRA, CDR2 YSYEKL.

The chain employs TRBV4-1 and TRBJ1-4; a weak D match, TRBD1 (6 bases). Sequenced sample: peripheral blood. This sequence was found in a woman aged 80 or over with acute or convalescent COVID-19. CDR3 region: CASSQDRGGGGEKLFF. CDR3 DNA sequence: TGCGCCAGCAGCCAAGATCGTGGAGGGGGGGGTGAAAAACTGTTTTTT.